This entry lists 5 T cell receptor beta chains sequenced from one sample in a study of blood T cell repertoires in COVID-19. The method was immunoSEQ multiplex PCR; TCRdb's version includes in-frame clones alone and lacks a portion of them. The data contain 150,000 to 200,000 clones, almost 80% of them singletons. The material sequenced was PBMCs or T cells enriched from blood (not recorded which). These receptors were obtained from a woman between 50 and 59 years old who had recovered from COVID-19.

This rearrangement joins TRBV28 to TRBJ1-2; 7 bases align to TRBD1. The CDR3 length is 15 residues. The trim removed 4 bases at V and 2 bases at J, leaving 7 bases unmatched. Germline lookup yields CDR1 MDHEN and CDR2 SYDVKM. The CDR3 protein is CASSSKTGKNYGYTF. CDR3 nucleotide sequence: TGTGCCAGCAGTTCCAAGACAGGGAAAAACTATGGCTACACCTTC.

V and J are TRBV4-2 and TRBJ1-2, with D perhaps TRBD1 (6 bases). CDR3 length: 16 amino acids. Germline V gene sequence: CDR1 LGHNA, CDR2 YNFKEQ. Between the trimmed V and J ends, which lost 4 bases and 3 bases, there was a span of 18 bases. The chain's CDR3 is CASSRSGRTEDYGYTF. The CDR3 DNA reads as TGTGCCAGCAGCCGATCCGGAAGGACAGAGGACTATGGCTACACCTTC.

The sample holds many counts of this clone. The genes are TRBV6-2 or TRBV6-3 and TRBJ2-3; D gene uncertain. Germline V gene sequence: CDR1 MNHEY, CDR2 SVGEGT. CDR3 length: 14 amino acids. V lost 6 bases and J lost 2, with 12 bases in between. CDR3 DNA sequence: TGTGCCAGCAGCCCGGGCAGAGCCACAGATACGCAGTATTTT. This gives the protein CASSPGRATDTQYF.

J is TRBJ2-1 and V is TRBV5-1; 11 positions agree with TRBD2. With 6 bases clipped from V and 5 bases from J, the junction kept 10 bases outside the gene matches. The CDR3 contains 16 residues. Germline loops: CDR1 SGHRS, CDR2 YFSETQ. The CDR3 is CASNDLAGGFNNEQFF. The CDR3 DNA reads TGCGCCAGCAACGATCTAGCGGGAGGCTTCAACAATGAGCAGTTCTTC.

The V gene is TRBV28, the J gene TRBJ2-3, with TRBD2 matching 10 bases. After removal of 6 bases from V and 9 bases from J, the junction contained 18 bases not matched to a gene. Looked up from germline, CDR1 is MDHEN and CDR2 is SYDVKM. The CDR3 runs 17 residues. The CDR3 DNA reads as TGTGCCAGCAGCCGGCACATAGCGGGAGGTCTCACCGGCACGCAGTATTTT. Translated, it gives CASSRHIAGGLTGTQYF. The entire variable domain, with the rest obtained from reference TRBV28 and TRBJ2-3, is as follows: DVKVTQSSRYLVKRTGEKVFLECVQDMDHENMFWYRQDPGLGLRLIYFSYDVKMKEKGDIPEGYSVSREKKERFSLILESASTNQTSMYLCASSRHIAGGLTGTQYFGPGTRLTVL.